The entry that follows covers one T cell receptor (beta chain) sequence. In the authors' methods: Quantification of nucleated cells was approximated via reference gene primer amplification. Sequenced by immunoSEQ multiplex PCR; TCRdb stores in-frame clones only, minus some. V, J and clone size are those of that table, while D and trimming were read from the DNA. The table records tens of thousands of clones, about 90% of them present only once. The sample is drawn from a study of blood T cell repertoires in COVID-19. The overall study: Researchers got acute and convalescent COVID-19 samples from the United States, Italy and Spain. T cells, B-cell-depleted T cells, or PBMCs provided the cDNA or gDNA that served as material.

The V gene lost 6 bases and the J gene lost 7 bases, with 12 bases spanning the gap. The CDR3 length is 13 residues. Germline V gene data show CDR1 as LGHDT and CDR2 as YNNKEL (reference sequence). The source of this sequence is a human donor in a cohort sampled during active COVID-19. The chain uses TRBV3-1 (or the pseudogene TRBV3-2) and TRBJ2-2, with D perhaps TRBD2 (6 bases). The specimen was peripheral blood. CDR3 region: CASRTRLSGELFF. CDR3 DNA sequence: TGTGCCAGCAGGACTAGACTTAGCGGGGAGCTGTTTTTT.